This entry lists 10 T cell receptor beta chains sequenced from one sample in a study of T cells after yellow fever vaccination. MiXCR, run by TCRdb on the 5' RACE reads, gives a single entry per CDR3 protein. The table shows some 120,000 distinct CDR3 sequences, with around 15% occurring only once. Sequenced material: CD8+ T cells sorted from PBMCs, taken 5 days after the yellow fever booster vaccination. These receptor sequences come from a man younger than 35 who received the YFV17D yellow fever vaccine.

This clonotype turned up a few times. The V and J genes are TRBV7-9 and TRBJ2-1; D possibly corresponds to TRBD2 (5 bases). V was shortened by 1 base and J by 2 bases, with 12 bases between the two germline ends. This CDR3 is 16 amino acids long. In germline, CDR1 is SEHNR, CDR2 FQNEAQ (reference sequence). CDR3 DNA sequence: TGTGCCAGCAGCTTAGTCGGGGAAAGGGCCTACAATGAGCAGTTCTTC. This sequence encodes CASSLVGERAYNEQFF.

This clonotype was observed a handful of times. This chain uses TRBV4-1 with TRBJ1-5; D is unclear. This CDR3 region has 15 residues. Germline loops: CDR1 MGHRA, CDR2 YSYEKL. V was clipped by 1 base and J by 3 bases, with 10 bases between them. CDR3: CASSQAVITNQPQHF. CDR3 in DNA: TGCGCCAGCAGCCAAGCCGTAATAACCAATCAGCCCCAGCATTTT.

The sample holds many counts of this clonotype. The chain employs TRBV5-1 and TRBJ2-7, with D perhaps being TRBD1 or TRBD2 (6 bases each). V was trimmed by 0 bases and J by 3 bases, leaving 13 bases between them. The CDR3 runs to 15 residues. Germline loops: CDR1 SGHRS, CDR2 YFSETQ. CDR3: CASSLGRGPYYEQYF. CDR3 sequence (DNA): TGCGCCAGCAGCTTGGGTCGGGGGCCCTACTACGAGCAGTACTTC.

The gene calls are TRBV19 and TRBJ2-3, with D possibly being TRBD1 (6 bases). The V gene's germline CDR1 is LNHDA and CDR2 SQIVND (reference sequence). The ends were cut back, 5 bases at V and 1 base at J, with 10 bases in the middle. The CDR3 has 14 residues. CDR3 region: CASSGGHRTDTQYF. The DNA of the CDR3 is TGTGCCAGTAGTGGGGGACACCGCACAGATACGCAGTATTTT.

This clonotype turned up a few times. The gene calls are TRBV6-5 and TRBJ2-5; tentative D call: TRBD1 (6 bases). The CDR3 is made up of 17 amino acids. V lost 6 bases to trimming and J lost 4 bases, with 24 bases between them. Germline assignment: CDR1 MNHEY and CDR2 SVGAGI. The CDR3 region has the DNA TGTGCCAGCAGAGACGGGTCGGGACACCGAGAGATAGAGACCCAGTACTTC. Protein: CASRDGSGHREIETQYF.

This clonotype was seen ten or more times. This sequence joins TRBV4-3 and TRBJ1-3; possibly TRBD1 for D (6 bases). V was clipped by 4 bases and J by 2 bases, with 18 bases between them. From germline, CDR1 is LGHNA and CDR2 YSLEER. This CDR3 comprises 17 residues. CDR3 sequence (DNA): TGCGCCAGCAGCCCTCTGTTTGAGGGGGTGGCTGGAAACACCATATATTTT. Translating gives CASSPLFEGVAGNTIYF.

This clonotype was detected many times. The chain carries TRBV6-5 and TRBJ2-7; D is uncertain. The CDR3 contains 13 residues. Per the germline V gene, CDR1 is MNHEY and CDR2 is SVGAGI. With 2 bases removed from V and 5 bases from J, the gap between germline ends came to 10 bases. The CDR3 sequence is CASSYTVTNEQYF. The CDR3 DNA follows: TGTGCCAGCAGTTACACGGTTACCAACGAGCAGTACTTC.

The chain employs TRBV7-2 and TRBJ2-1; no firm D call. The CDR3 sequence is 14 residues long. From germline, CDR1 is SGHTA and CDR2 FQGNSA. Trimming left V 3 bases short and J 1 base short, with 7 bases between. Here the CDR3 DNA reads TGTGCCAGCAGCTTCGCGGTTTCCTACAATGAGCAGTTCTTC. Its translation is CASSFAVSYNEQFF.

This clonotype came up a few times. This chain connects TRBV4-3 to TRBJ1-2; the D gene is possibly TRBD1 (5 bases). CDR1 and CDR2 from the germline V gene are LGHNA and YSLEER. The CDR3 covers 15 residues. The V gene lost 1 base and the J gene lost 5 bases, with 14 bases spanning the gap. CDR3 DNA sequence: TGCGCCAGCAGCCAAGTACCAGGGTTGCGTTATGGCTACACCTTC. This codes for CASSQVPGLRYGYTF.

The V gene is TRBV20-1, the J gene TRBJ2-2, with D possibly being TRBD2 (6 bases). The CDR3 has 17 residues. With 0 bases removed from V and 3 bases from J, the gap between germline ends came to 17 bases. CDR1 DFQATT and CDR2 SNEGSKA come from the germline V gene (reference sequence). The CDR3 protein is CSARDWRGAADTGELFF. The CDR3 nucleotides read TGCAGTGCTAGAGATTGGAGGGGCGCAGCGGACACCGGGGAGCTGTTTTTT.